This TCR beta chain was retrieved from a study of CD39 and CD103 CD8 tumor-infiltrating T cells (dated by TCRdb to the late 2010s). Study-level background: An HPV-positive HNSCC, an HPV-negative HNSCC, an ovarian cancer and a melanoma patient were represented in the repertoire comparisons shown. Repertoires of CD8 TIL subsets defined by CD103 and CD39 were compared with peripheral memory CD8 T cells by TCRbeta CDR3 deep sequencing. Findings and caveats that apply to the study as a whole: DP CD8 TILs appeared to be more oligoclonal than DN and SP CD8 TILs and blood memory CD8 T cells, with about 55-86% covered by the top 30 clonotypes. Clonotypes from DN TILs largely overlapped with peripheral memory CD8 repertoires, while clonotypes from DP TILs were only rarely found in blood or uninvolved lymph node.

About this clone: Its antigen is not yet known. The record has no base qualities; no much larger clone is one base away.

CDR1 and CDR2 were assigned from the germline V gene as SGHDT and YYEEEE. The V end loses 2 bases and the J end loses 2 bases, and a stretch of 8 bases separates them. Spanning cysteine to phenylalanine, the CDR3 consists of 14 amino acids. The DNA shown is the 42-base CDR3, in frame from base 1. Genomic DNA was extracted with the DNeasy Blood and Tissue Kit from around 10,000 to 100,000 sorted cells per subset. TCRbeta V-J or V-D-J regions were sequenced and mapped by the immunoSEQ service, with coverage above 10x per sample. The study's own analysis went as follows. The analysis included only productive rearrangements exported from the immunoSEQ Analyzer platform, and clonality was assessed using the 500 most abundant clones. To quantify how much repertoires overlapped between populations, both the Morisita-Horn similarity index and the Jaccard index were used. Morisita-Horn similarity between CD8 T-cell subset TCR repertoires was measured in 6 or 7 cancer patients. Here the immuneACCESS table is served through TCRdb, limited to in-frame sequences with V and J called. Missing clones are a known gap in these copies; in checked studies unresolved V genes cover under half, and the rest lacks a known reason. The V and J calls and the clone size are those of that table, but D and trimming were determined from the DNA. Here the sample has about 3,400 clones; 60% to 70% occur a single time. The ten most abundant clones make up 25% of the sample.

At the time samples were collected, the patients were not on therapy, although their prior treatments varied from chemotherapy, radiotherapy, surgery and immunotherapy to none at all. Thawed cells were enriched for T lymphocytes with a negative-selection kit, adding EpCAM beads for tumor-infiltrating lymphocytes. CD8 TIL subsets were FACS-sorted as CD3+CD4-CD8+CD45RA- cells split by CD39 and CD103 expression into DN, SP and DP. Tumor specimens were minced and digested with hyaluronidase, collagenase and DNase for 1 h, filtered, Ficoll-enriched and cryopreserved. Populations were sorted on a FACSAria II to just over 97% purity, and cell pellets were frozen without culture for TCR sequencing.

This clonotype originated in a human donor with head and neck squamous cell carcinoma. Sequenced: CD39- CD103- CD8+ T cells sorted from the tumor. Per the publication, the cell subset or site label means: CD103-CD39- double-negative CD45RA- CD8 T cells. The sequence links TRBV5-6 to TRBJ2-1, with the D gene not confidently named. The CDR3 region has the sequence CASSFRQAYNEQFF. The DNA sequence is TGTGCCAGCAGCTTCCGACAAGCCTACAATGAGCAGTTCTTC.